This passage covers 17 T cell receptor beta chains from one sample sequenced in a study of T cell responses to AZD1222 COVID-19 vaccine. Repertoires were generated with immunoSEQ multiplex PCR, while TCRdb's copy carries only in-frame clones and drops some. The repertoire holds 110,000 or so clones, with 88% as singletons. Sequenced material: peripheral blood, taken 28 days after the second AZD1222 dose. The receptor source for this set is an adult who received the AZD1222 COVID-19 vaccine.

This chain links TRBV24-1 with TRBJ2-1; D perhaps matches TRBD1 (5 bases). Trimming left V 4 bases short and J 0 bases short, with 9 bases between. CDR1 is KGHDR, CDR2 SFDVKD, per germline. CDR3 length equals 15 residues. CDR3 in DNA: TGTGCCACCAGTGACCGACAGAGCTCCTACAATGAGCAGTTCTTC. Its translation is CATSDRQSSYNEQFF.

Only one count was recorded for this clone. The CDR3 bases are TGTGCCAGCAGCCAAGTGGGACAGCCTATTTATGGCTACACCTTC. Protein product: CASSQVGQPIYGYTF. V gene TRBV14 combines with J gene TRBJ1-2, with 7 bases matching TRBD1. Trimming took 1 base from V and 5 from J; bases not matched to a gene: 7. This CDR3 region has 15 residues. Germline CDR1 reads SGHDN; CDR2 reads FVKESK.

As for this clone: One end of the junction does not line up with germline, which may come from a read error. This chain links TRBV13 with TRBJ2-4; either TRBD1 or TRBD2 may supply D (6 bases each). Germline values: CDR1 PRHDT, CDR2 FYEKMQ (reference sequence). The CDR3 has 16 amino acids. CDR3 in DNA: TGTGCCAGCAGCTTAGTCCGGGGGCTAGGCAAAACCATTCAGTACTTC. Residues: CASSLVRGLGKTIQYF.

V usage is TRBV14 and J usage is TRBJ2-5, with 9 bases matching TRBD2. With 3 bases clipped from V and 3 bases from J, the junction kept 2 bases outside the gene matches. This CDR3 is built from 14 residues. CDR1 SGHDN and CDR2 FVKESK come from the germline V gene. The CDR3 DNA reads TGTGCCAGCAGCCACGTAGCGGGAGAAGAGACCCAGTACTTC. Its protein product is CASSHVAGEETQYF. Full variable domain (outside the CDR3, taken from reference TRBV14 and TRBJ2-5): EAGVTQFPSHSVIEKGQTVTLRCDPISGHDNLYWYRRVMGKEIKFLLHFVKESKQDESGMPNNRFLAERTGGTYSTLKVQPAELEDSGVYFCASSHVAGEETQYFGPGTRLLVL.

In this sample, this clone turned up a few times. The chain uses TRBV7-2 and TRBJ2-5, with 11 nucleotides matching TRBD2. Looked up from germline, CDR1 is SGHTA and CDR2 is FQGNSA. V dropped 5 bases and J dropped 7; count of bases not matched to a gene: 9. The CDR3 totals 15 residues. CDR3 nucleotides: TGTGCCAGCAGCCCATCACTAGCGGGGGAAGGGACCCAGTACTTC. Translation: CASSPSLAGEGTQYF.

This rearrangement joins TRBV6-1 to TRBJ2-7, with a possible D match to TRBD1 (7 bases). V was trimmed by 3 bases and J by 3 bases, leaving 15 bases between them. The CDR3 is 15 amino acids. The germline V gene has CDR1 MNHNS and CDR2 SASEGT. CDR3 sequence (DNA): TGTGCCAGCAGTGAGGCGGGGACAGAAGTCTACGAGCAGTACTTC. Amino acid sequence: CASSEAGTEVYEQYF.

The V gene is TRBV14, the J gene TRBJ2-1, with 12 bases fitting TRBD2. Germline V gives CDR1 SGHDN, CDR2 FVKESK. Trimming at V came to 1 base and at J to 2 bases, leaving 6 bases not matched to a gene. This CDR3 has 18 amino acids. The CDR3 spells CASSQVILAGGPYNEQFF. The CDR3 nucleotides read TGTGCCAGCAGCCAAGTAATACTAGCGGGGGGCCCCTACAATGAGCAGTTCTTC.

This chain links TRBV6-4 with TRBJ1-1; D perhaps matches TRBD1 (5 bases). The V and J ends lost 10 bases and 7 bases respectively, with 22 bases between them. The CDR3 is 14 residues long. CDR1 MRHNA and CDR2 SNTAGT come from the germline V gene. As DNA, the CDR3 is TGTGCCACTTCTCCCCAGGGATTACCGGATGAAGCTTTCTTT. As protein: CATSPQGLPDEAFF.

The chain has TRBV7-2 and TRBJ2-2; 9 bases fit TRBD1. The CDR3 has 16 residues. With V trimmed by 5 bases and J by 3 bases, 7 bases remained unmatched. Germline CDR1 is SGHTA and CDR2 is FQGNSA. The CDR3 DNA sequence: TGTGCCAGCAGCAAACGGGACAGGGTGGACACCGGGGAGCTGTTTTTT. It encodes CASSKRDRVDTGELFF.

V gene TRBV18 combines with J gene TRBJ1-2, with a weak D call TRBD1 (6 bases). CDR3 size: 14 residues. Per the germline V gene, CDR1 is KGHSH and CDR2 is LQKENI. V was cut by 7 bases and J by 5 bases, with 17 bases left in between. The CDR3, as DNA: TGTGCCAGCTTCAAAGGGGGAAGGGAGTATGGCTACACCTTC. Translated: CASFKGGREYGYTF.

The V and J genes are TRBV10-3 and TRBJ2-7; TRBD1 is a possible D gene (6 bases). V was shortened by 7 bases and J by 1 base, with 11 bases between the two germline ends. This CDR3 is built from 13 residues. CDR1 is ENHRY and CDR2 is SYGVKD in the germline V gene. CDR3 loop: CAITTDRSYEQYF. CDR3 sequence (DNA): TGTGCCATCACTACCGACAGGTCCTACGAGCAGTACTTC.

The chain recombines TRBV5-5 with TRBJ1-1; D perhaps matches TRBD1 (6 bases). Germline CDR1 is SGHKS and CDR2 is YYEKEE (reference sequence). The CDR3 runs to 16 residues. V was pared by 6 bases and J by 3 bases, with 21 bases between. The CDR3 region has the DNA TGTGCCAGCATCCTATCTGGGGGCGCTTTCTACACTGAAGCTTTCTTT. Protein sequence: CASILSGGAFYTEAFF.

This rearrangement joins TRBV6-5 to TRBJ1-5; D call uncertain. The germline V and J ends were trimmed by 5 bases and 7 bases, with 18 bases remaining between them. Germline CDR1 is MNHEY and CDR2 is SVGAGI. The CDR3 has 15 amino acids. CDR3 residues: CASSPRIGASQPQHF. The CDR3 nucleotides read TGTGCCAGCAGTCCCCGAATAGGAGCTAGCCAGCCCCAGCATTTT.

The chain uses TRBV19 and TRBJ1-4; 7 bases are shared with TRBD1. V was clipped by 6 bases and J by 8 bases; unmatched bases: 6. Germline V CDR1 and CDR2: LNHDA, SQIVND (reference sequence). The CDR3 length is 13 residues. The CDR3 DNA follows: TGTGCCAGTAGCAAGGGGGCAGGCGAAAAACTGTTTTTT. It is translated as CASSKGAGEKLFF.

The chain combines TRBV6-2 or TRBV6-3 with TRBJ2-5, with D possibly TRBD1 on 6 matching bases. The CDR3 runs 13 residues. The germline gives CDR1 MNHEY, CDR2 SVGEGT. Between the trimmed V and J ends, which lost 0 bases and 8 bases, there was a span of 10 bases. Written as DNA, the CDR3 is TGTGCCAGCAGTTACTCAGGGGGAAAAACCCAGTACTTC. Translated: CASSYSGGKTQYF.

The chain links TRBV7-8 to TRBJ2-4; D uncertain. Germline loops: CDR1 SGHVS, CDR2 FQNEAQ. With 8 bases removed from V and 4 bases from J, the gap between germline ends came to 12 bases. The CDR3 loop spans 13 amino acids. The CDR3 DNA is TGTGCCAGCGCCCGTCCTGAAAAAAACATTCAGTACTTC. This encodes CASARPEKNIQYF.

The CDR3, as DNA: TGCGCCAGCAGCCAAGATGGAGCTAGCTCCTATAATTCACCCCTCCACTTT. The encoded protein is CASSQDGASSYNSPLHF. V gene TRBV4-3 combines with J gene TRBJ1-6, with D unclear. This CDR3 comprises 17 residues. V was trimmed by 0 bases and J by 0 bases, leaving 9 bases between them. Germline values: CDR1 LGHNA, CDR2 YSLEER.